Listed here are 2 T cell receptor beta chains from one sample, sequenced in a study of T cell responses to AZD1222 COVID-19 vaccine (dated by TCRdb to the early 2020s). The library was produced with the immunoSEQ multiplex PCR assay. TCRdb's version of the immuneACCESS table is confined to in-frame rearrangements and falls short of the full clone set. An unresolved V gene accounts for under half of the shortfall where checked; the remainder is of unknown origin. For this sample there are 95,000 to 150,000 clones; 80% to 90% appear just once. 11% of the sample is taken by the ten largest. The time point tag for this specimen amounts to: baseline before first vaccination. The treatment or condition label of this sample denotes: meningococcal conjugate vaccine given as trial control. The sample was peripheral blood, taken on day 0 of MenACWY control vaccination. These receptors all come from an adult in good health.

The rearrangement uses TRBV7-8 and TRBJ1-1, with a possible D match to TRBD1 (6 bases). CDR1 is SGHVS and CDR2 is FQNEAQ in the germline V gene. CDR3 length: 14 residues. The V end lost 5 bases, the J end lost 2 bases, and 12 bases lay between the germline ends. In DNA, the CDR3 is TGTGCCAGCAGCCCGGCCAGGGGAAACACTGAAGCTTTCTTT. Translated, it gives CASSPARGNTEAFF.

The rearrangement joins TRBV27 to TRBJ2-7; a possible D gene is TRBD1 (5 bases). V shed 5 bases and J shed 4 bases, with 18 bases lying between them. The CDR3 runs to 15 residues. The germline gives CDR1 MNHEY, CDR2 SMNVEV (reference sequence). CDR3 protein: CASSQRVDILYEQYF. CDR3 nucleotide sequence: TGTGCCAGCAGTCAAAGAGTGGACATCCTTTACGAGCAGTACTTC.